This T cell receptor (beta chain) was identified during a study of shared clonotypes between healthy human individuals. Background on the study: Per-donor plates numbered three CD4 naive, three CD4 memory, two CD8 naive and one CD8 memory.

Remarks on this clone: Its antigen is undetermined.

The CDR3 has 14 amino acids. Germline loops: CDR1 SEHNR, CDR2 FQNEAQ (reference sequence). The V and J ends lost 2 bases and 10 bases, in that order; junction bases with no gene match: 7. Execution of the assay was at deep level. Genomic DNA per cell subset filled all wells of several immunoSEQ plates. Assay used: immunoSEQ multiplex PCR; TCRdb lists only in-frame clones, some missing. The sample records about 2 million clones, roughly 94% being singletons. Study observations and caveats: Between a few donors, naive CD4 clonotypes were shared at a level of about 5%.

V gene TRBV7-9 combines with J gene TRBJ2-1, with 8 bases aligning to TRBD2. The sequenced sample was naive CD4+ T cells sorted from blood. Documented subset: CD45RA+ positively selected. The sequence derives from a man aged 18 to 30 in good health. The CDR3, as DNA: TGTGCCAGCAGCTTAAAAGGATTAGCGGGGGAGCAGTTCTTC. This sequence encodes CASSLKGLAGEQFF. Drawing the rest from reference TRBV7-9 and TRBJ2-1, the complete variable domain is DTGVSQNPRHKITKRGQNVTFRCDPISEHNRLYWYRQTLGQGPEFLTYFQNEAQLEKSRLLSDRFSAERPKGSFSTLEIQRTEQGDSAMYLCASSLKGLAGEQFFGPGTRLTVL.